This TCR beta chain was retrieved from a study of cytomegalovirus exposure and HLA in healthy donors. V lost 3 bases and J lost 6, with 9 bases in between. This CDR3 region has 12 residues. Germline-derived CDR1 and CDR2 are MGHDK and SYGVNS. PCR involved 60 Vbeta and 13 Jbeta primers. The repertoire was sequenced with immunoSEQ multiplex PCR; TCRdb's copy has only in-frame clones and lacks some. This table has fewer than 350,000 clones, 70% to 90% appearing once. V and J are TRBV25-1 and TRBJ2-7, with a possible D match to TRBD1 (6 bases). Sequenced sample: PBMCs. The receptor was derived from a woman aged 18-29 years in good health and CMV-seronegative. The CDR3 region is CASSEIQGEQYF. The DNA of the CDR3 is TGTGCCAGCAGTGAGATACAGGGCGAGCAGTACTTC.